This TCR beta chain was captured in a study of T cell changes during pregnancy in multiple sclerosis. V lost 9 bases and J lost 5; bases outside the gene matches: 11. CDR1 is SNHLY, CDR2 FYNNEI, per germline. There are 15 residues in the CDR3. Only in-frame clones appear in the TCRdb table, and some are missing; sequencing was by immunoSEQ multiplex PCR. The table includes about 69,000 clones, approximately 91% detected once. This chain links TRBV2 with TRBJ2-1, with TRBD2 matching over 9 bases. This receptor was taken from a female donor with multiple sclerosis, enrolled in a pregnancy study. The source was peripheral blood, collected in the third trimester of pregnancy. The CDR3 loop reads CASRLRLAEDNEQFF. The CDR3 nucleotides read TGTGCCAGTCGCCTGAGACTAGCGGAAGACAATGAGCAGTTCTTC.